One and the same sample provided the 23 T cell receptor beta chains below, sequenced in a study of T cell clonotyping in hematopoietic cell transplantation. Sequenced by immunoSEQ multiplex PCR; TCRdb stores in-frame clones only, minus some. The profile shows roughly 13,000 clones, approximately 56% of them singletons. Source material: PBMCs. The receptors come from a human donor who either received an allogeneic hematopoietic cell transplant for a myeloid malignancy or was a related donor (not recorded which). Some clones in this sample may be carry-over from other donors' samples.

The chain couples TRBV30 to TRBJ2-2; D possibly corresponds to TRBD2 (6 bases). V lost 5 bases and J lost 4, with 14 bases in between. Looked up from germline, CDR1 is GTSNPN and CDR2 is SVGIG (reference sequence). CDR3 size: 14 residues. CDR3 coding DNA: TGTGCCTGGGCCTGGGGGGTGGGCACCGGGGAGCTGTTTTTT. Its protein product is CAWAWGVGTGELFF.

This clone qualifies as medium-sized (0.01 to 0.1%). The V and J genes are TRBV25-1 and TRBJ1-1, with 7 bases identical to TRBD1. Germline V lookup: CDR1 MGHDK, CDR2 SYGVNS. V was pared by 0 bases and J by 5 bases, with 9 bases of the junction left unmatched. The CDR3 contains 16 residues. The CDR3 DNA reads as TGTGCCAGCAGTGAATATCCCCTTGGACAGGTGACTGAAGCTTTCTTT. Translated, it gives CASSEYPLGQVTEAFF.

With regard to this clone: The conserved phenylalanine or tryptophan normally closing the CDR3 is absent here, so this likely arose from a read error. The chain links TRBV6-5 to TRBJ2-7, with D perhaps matching TRBD1 or TRBD2 (5 bases each). CDR1 and CDR2 (germline): MNHEY, SVGAGI. Trimming removed 10 bases from V and 3 bases from J, with 10 bases in between. The CDR3 extends over 11 amino acids. The DNA of the CDR3 is TGTGCCACCAGGGACCTCTACGAGCAGTACCTC. Its translation is CATRDLYEQYL.

The genes are TRBV28 and TRBJ2-6; D gene unclear. The CDR3 totals 15 residues. The V gene's germline CDR1 is MDHEN and CDR2 SYDVKM. Trimming shortened V by 6 bases and J by 5 bases, and 14 bases separated the two germline ends. The CDR3 DNA follows: TGTGCCAGCAGCTTGACACAAAGTCGGGCCAACGTCCTGACTTTC. Translating gives CASSLTQSRANVLTF.

This clone was picked up a small number of times. DNA for the CDR3: TGTGCCAGCACCCCCCGCCGGGGGCGGTATAGCAATCAGCCCCAGCATTTT. Translation gives CASTPRRGRYSNQPQHF. V and J are TRBV28 and TRBJ1-5, with D possibly TRBD1 on 6 matching bases. Germline loops: CDR1 MDHEN, CDR2 SYDVKM. Trimming stripped 7 bases from V and 0 bases from J, with 19 bases between. This CDR3 spans 17 amino acids.

This clone is medium-sized within its sample. The V call is TRBV5-6, the J call TRBJ1-1, with 8 positions matching TRBD1. CDR1 SGHDT and CDR2 YYEEEE come from the germline V gene. The CDR3 has 14 residues. J gave up 1 base and V 1 base, and 0 bases lay outside the gene matches. CDR3 in DNA: TGTGCCAGCAGCTTGACAGGGGGGAACACTGAAGCTTTCTTT. Translated, it gives CASSLTGGNTEAFF.

The chain has TRBV5-1 and TRBJ2-5; D perhaps matches TRBD1 (6 bases). The ends were cut back, 4 bases at V and 3 bases at J, with 16 bases in the middle. This CDR3 has 15 residues. The germline V gene encodes CDR1 SGHRS and CDR2 YFSETQ. The CDR3 DNA reads TGCGCCAGCAGCCCCGGGACACAACTGAAAGAGACCCAGTACTTC. Translating gives CASSPGTQLKETQYF.

V and J are TRBV28 and TRBJ1-3; 7 bases fit TRBD1. Germline values: CDR1 MDHEN, CDR2 SYDVKM. The CDR3 is 14 residues long. J lost 8 bases, V lost 6 bases, and 10 bases had no gene match. The CDR3 nucleotides read TGTGCCAGCAGCGCGGGACAGCTTTCGGACACCATATATTTT. Translated, it gives CASSAGQLSDTIYF.

V usage is TRBV7-2 and J usage is TRBJ2-1; D not certain. V was shortened by 5 bases and J by 2 bases, with 13 bases between the two germline ends. The germline V gene has CDR1 SGHTA and CDR2 FQGNSA. The CDR3 consists of 15 residues. CDR3: CASSPMGGTYNEQFF. The CDR3 bases are TGTGCCAGCAGCCCTATGGGCGGTACCTACAATGAGCAGTTCTTC.

The CDR3 loop is CASSIDPQGNTEAFF. In DNA, the CDR3 is TGTGCCAGTAGTATAGACCCCCAGGGGAACACTGAAGCTTTCTTT. The V call is TRBV19, the J call TRBJ1-1; D may be TRBD1 (5 bases). Germline CDR1 is LNHDA and CDR2 is SQIVND (reference sequence). CDR3 size: 15 residues. The ends were cut back, 0 bases at V and 1 base at J, with 9 bases in the middle.

The CDR3 spells CASSSEGGGRTLSSYEQYF. The CDR3, as DNA: TGTGCCAGCAGCTCAGAGGGAGGTGGGAGAACATTGAGCTCCTACGAGCAGTACTTC. This chain links TRBV9 with TRBJ2-7; the D gene is possibly TRBD2 (6 bases). Germline V gene data show CDR1 as SGDLS and CDR2 as YYNGEE. Deletions cut 4 bases from V and 0 bases from J, with 26 bases between. The CDR3 spans 19 residues.

The chain is built from TRBV5-6 and TRBJ2-2; TRBD1 matches 8 bases. Germline CDR1 and CDR2: SGHDT and YYEEEE. J was trimmed by 5 bases and V by 3 bases; bases with no gene match: 3. The CDR3 has 14 residues. CDR3 DNA sequence: TGTGCCAGCAGCTACAGGGGGAGGACCGGGGAGCTGTTTTTT. It is translated as CASSYRGRTGELFF.

The CDR3 DNA sequence: TGTGCCAGCAGCTCCCCGGGGGGTACCCAGTCCTACAATGAGCAGTTCTTC. Amino acid sequence: CASSSPGGTQSYNEQFF. The chain uses TRBV28 and TRBJ2-1; 7 bases are shared with TRBD2. Germline CDR1 is MDHEN and CDR2 is SYDVKM. The CDR3 is 17 residues long. The V gene end was trimmed by 6 bases and the J gene end by 1 base; junction bases not matched to a gene: 12.

The table lists this clone with a count of one. This chain connects TRBV6-5 to TRBJ2-7; possible D gene TRBD1, 5 bases. CDR1 and CDR2 (germline): MNHEY, SVGAGI. This CDR3 comprises 14 residues. Trimming left V 6 bases short and J 5 bases short, with 17 bases between. This CDR3 is CASRVPRRADEQYF. In DNA form, the CDR3 reads TGTGCCAGCAGAGTCCCCCGCAGGGCTGACGAGCAGTACTTC.

This clone was observed a handful of times. The chain couples TRBV19 to TRBJ1-3, with D uncertain. Trimming pared 5 bases from V and 0 bases from J, leaving 11 bases between. The CDR3 spans 15 residues. In germline, CDR1 is LNHDA, CDR2 SQIVND (reference sequence). CDR3 amino acids: CASSPVWSSGNTIYF. The DNA of the CDR3 is TGTGCCAGTAGTCCAGTGTGGAGCTCTGGAAACACCATATATTTT.

This chain links TRBV6-5 with TRBJ2-7; 8 bases map to TRBD1. Germline CDR1 reads MNHEY; CDR2 reads SVGAGI. Trimming at V came to 6 bases and at J to 3 bases, leaving 10 bases not matched to a gene. The CDR3 runs 15 residues. The CDR3 sequence: CASRSARDRGYEQYF. The CDR3 nucleotides are TGTGCCAGCAGATCGGCCCGCGACAGGGGCTACGAGCAGTACTTC.

Concerning this clone itself: One end of the junction varies from germline; a read error may be responsible. V is TRBV6-5 and J is TRBJ2-7; perhaps TRBD1 as D (6 bases). The CDR3 extends over 14 amino acids. The germline V gene has CDR1 MNHEY and CDR2 SVGAGI. The CDR3 sequence is CAGSKQGRPYEQYF. The CDR3 DNA is TGTGCCGGCAGTAAACAGGGACGCCCCTACGAGCAGTACTTC.

The chain is built from TRBV5-1 and TRBJ2-7; D is possibly TRBD1 (5 bases). V dropped 2 bases and J dropped 6 bases, with 12 bases sitting between them. From germline, CDR1 is SGHRS and CDR2 YFSETQ. This CDR3 has 13 amino acids. The CDR3 spells CASSLTGMGEQYF. CDR3 nucleotides: TGCGCCAGCAGCTTAACAGGAATGGGCGAGCAGTACTTC.

This chain connects TRBV9 to TRBJ2-1; possibly TRBD1 for D (6 bases). V dropped 0 bases and J dropped 4 bases, with 8 bases sitting between them. There are 14 residues in the CDR3. CDR1 and CDR2 (germline): SGDLS, YYNGEE. The CDR3 protein is CASSVDGQYNEQFF. The CDR3 DNA reads as TGTGCCAGCAGCGTAGACGGACAGTACAATGAGCAGTTCTTC. Full variable domain (missing parts from reference TRBV9 and TRBJ2-1): DSGVTQTPKHLITATGQRVTLRCSPRSGDLSVYWYQQSLDQGLQFLIQYYNGEERAKGNILERFSAQQFPDLHSELNLSSLELGDSALYFCASSVDGQYNEQFFGPGTRLTVL.

This rearrangement joins TRBV14 to TRBJ1-6; D gene uncertain. Germline V gene sequence: CDR1 SGHDN, CDR2 FVKESK. Trimming took 2 bases from V and 14 from J, leaving 13 bases between them. The CDR3 is 13 residues long. CDR3 in DNA: TGTGCCAGCAGCCAACAACCGATGAGGACCCTCCACTTT. Translated: CASSQQPMRTLHF.

In nucleotides, the CDR3 is TGTGCCTGGACAGAAGGTAGTCGTTATCCAGGAGAGCAGTTCTTC. It specifies CAWTEGSRYPGEQFF. The V call is TRBV30, the J call TRBJ2-1; D gene ambiguous. Germline CDR1 GTSNPN, CDR2 SVGIG (reference sequence). The V gene lost 4 bases and the J gene lost 10 bases, with 23 bases spanning the gap. The CDR3 length is 15 residues.

The rearrangement joins TRBV9 to TRBJ2-5, with no clear D. The end of the DNA fits TRBJ2-7 better, so the J call may be wrong. The CDR3 length is 14 residues. Germline V CDR1 and CDR2: SGDLS, YYNGEE. The CDR3 sequence: CASSVGGSRTEQYF. The DNA of the CDR3 is TGTGCCAGCAGCGTAGGAGGATCCAGGACCGAGCAGTACTTC.

This clone was seen a few times. This chain connects TRBV30 to TRBJ2-7; the match to TRBD2 covers 7 bases. The junction had 2 bases not matched to a gene; V was cut back by 4 bases and J by 5 bases. The CDR3 runs 11 residues. Germline V lookup: CDR1 GTSNPN, CDR2 SVGIG (reference sequence). The CDR3: CAWMGRDEQYF. Written as DNA, the CDR3 is TGTGCCTGGATGGGGAGGGACGAGCAGTACTTC.